This T cell receptor (beta chain) is from a study of blood T cell repertoires in COVID-19. Study-wide context: Researchers got acute and convalescent COVID-19 samples from the United States, Italy and Spain. PBMCs, B-cell-depleted T cells, or T cells were the source of the cDNA or gDNA that made up the material.

The ends lost 10 bases at V and 5 bases at J; junction bases unmatched: 10. The CDR3 sequence is 16 residues long. Germline V CDR1 and CDR2: ENHRY, SYGVKD. Authors' methods: Nucleated cell number was recorded as an estimate derived from reference gene primer amplification. The table came from immunoSEQ multiplex PCR; TCRdb's copy has only in-frame clones and leaves some out. For V, J and clone size, that table is used; D and trimming come from the DNA. The sample lists around 150,000 clones, 60% to 85% occurring once. This sequence was found in a man between 65 and 85 years old with acute or convalescent COVID-19. The sequencing sample was made of peripheral blood. The chain uses TRBV10-3 and TRBJ2-5, with TRBD2 matching 16 bases. CDR3 sequence: CATTGGLAGGRETQYF. The CDR3 DNA reads as TGTGCCACCACCGGGGGACTAGCGGGAGGGCGGGAGACCCAGTACTTC.